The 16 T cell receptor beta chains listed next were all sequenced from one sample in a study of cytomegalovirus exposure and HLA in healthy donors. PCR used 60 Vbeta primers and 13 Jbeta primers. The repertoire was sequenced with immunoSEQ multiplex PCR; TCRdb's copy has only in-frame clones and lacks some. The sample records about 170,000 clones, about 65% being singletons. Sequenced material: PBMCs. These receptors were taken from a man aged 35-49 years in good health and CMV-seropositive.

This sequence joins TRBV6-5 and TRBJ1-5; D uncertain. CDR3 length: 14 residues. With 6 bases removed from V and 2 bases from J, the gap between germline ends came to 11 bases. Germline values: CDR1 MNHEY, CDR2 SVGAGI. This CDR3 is CASSETKGNQPQHF. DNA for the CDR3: TGTGCCAGCAGCGAGACAAAGGGCAATCAGCCCCAGCATTTT.

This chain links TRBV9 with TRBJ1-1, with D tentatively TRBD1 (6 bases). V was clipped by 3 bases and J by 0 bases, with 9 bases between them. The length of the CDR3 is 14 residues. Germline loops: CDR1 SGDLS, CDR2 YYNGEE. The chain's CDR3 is CASSERGMNTEAFF. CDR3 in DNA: TGTGCCAGCAGCGAAAGGGGGATGAACACTGAAGCTTTCTTT. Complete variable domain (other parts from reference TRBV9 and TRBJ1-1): DSGVTQTPKHLITATGQRVTLRCSPRSGDLSVYWYQQSLDQGLQFLIQYYNGEERAKGNILERFSAQQFPDLHSELNLSSLELGDSALYFCASSERGMNTEAFFGQGTRLTVV.

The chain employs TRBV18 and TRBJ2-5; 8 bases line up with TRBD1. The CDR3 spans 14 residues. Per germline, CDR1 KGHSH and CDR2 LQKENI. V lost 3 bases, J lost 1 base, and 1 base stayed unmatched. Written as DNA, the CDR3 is TGTGCCAGCTCACCGACAGGGGCCCAAGAGACCCAGTACTTC. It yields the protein CASSPTGAQETQYF.

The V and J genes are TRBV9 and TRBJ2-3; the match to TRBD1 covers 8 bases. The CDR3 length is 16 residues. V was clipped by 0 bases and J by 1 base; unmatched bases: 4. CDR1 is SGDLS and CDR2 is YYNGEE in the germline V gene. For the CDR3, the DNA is TGTGCCAGCAGCGTAGGGGCAGGGGGCCGCACAGATACGCAGTATTTT. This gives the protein CASSVGAGGRTDTQYF.

The CDR3 bases are TGTGCCAGCAGCACCGGGACTAGCTACAATGAGCAGTTCTTC. This codes for CASSTGTSYNEQFF. V is TRBV7-9 and J is TRBJ2-1, with 8 bases lining up with TRBD2. Trimming removed 5 bases from V and 3 bases from J; junction bases left unmatched: 3. The CDR3 runs 14 residues. Germline CDR1 SEHNR, CDR2 FQNEAQ (reference sequence).

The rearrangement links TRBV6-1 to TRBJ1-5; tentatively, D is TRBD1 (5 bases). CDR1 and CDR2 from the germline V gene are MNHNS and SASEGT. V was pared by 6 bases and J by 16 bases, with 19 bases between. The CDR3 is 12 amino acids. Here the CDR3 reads CASRDTGDQLHF. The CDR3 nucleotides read TGTGCCAGCAGGGACACCGGCGACCAACTCCATTTT.

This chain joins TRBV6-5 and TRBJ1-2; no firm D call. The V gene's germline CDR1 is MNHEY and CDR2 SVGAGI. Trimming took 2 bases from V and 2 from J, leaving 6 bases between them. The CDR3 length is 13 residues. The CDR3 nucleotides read TGTGCCAGCAGTTACGGAGAGAACTATGGCTACACCTTC. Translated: CASSYGENYGYTF.

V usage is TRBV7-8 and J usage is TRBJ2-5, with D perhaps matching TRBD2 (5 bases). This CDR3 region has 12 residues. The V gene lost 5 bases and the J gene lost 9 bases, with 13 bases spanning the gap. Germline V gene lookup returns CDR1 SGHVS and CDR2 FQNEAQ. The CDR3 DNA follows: TGTGCCAGCAGCCCGGACTCCGCAGCCCAGTACTTC. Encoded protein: CASSPDSAAQYF.

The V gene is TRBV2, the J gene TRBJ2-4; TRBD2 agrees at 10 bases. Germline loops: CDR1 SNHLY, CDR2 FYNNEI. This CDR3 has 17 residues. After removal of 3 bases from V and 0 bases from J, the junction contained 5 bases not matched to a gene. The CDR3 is CASSEGERGGAKNIQYF. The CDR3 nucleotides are TGTGCCAGCAGTGAGGGGGAGCGGGGGGGAGCCAAAAACATTCAGTACTTC.

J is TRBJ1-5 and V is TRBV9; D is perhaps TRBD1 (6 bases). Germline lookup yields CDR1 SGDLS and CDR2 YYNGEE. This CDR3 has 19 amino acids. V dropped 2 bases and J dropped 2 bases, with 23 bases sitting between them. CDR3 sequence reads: CASSVRGQSGDRGNQPQHF. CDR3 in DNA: TGTGCCAGCAGCGTCAGGGGCCAAAGCGGTGATAGGGGCAATCAGCCCCAGCATTTT.

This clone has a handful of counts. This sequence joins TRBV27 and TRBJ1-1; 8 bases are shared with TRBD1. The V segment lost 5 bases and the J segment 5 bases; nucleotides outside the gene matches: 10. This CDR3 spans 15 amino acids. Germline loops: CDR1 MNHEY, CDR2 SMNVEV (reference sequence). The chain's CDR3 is CASSPLWTGSTEAFF. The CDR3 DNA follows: TGTGCCAGCAGTCCCCTCTGGACAGGGAGTACTGAAGCTTTCTTT.

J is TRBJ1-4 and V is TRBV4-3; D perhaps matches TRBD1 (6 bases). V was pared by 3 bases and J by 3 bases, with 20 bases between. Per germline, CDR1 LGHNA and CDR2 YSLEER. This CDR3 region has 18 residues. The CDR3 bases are TGCGCCAGCAGCCAGGAAAGACGATACAGGGCCCCTAATGAAAAACTGTTTTTT. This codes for CASSQERRYRAPNEKLFF.

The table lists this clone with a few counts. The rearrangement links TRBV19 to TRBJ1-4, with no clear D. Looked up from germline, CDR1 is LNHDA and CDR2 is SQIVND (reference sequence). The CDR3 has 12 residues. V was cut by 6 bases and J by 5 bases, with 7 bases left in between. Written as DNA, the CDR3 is TGTGCCAGTAGGACTGGGAATGAAAAACTGTTTTTT. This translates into CASRTGNEKLFF.

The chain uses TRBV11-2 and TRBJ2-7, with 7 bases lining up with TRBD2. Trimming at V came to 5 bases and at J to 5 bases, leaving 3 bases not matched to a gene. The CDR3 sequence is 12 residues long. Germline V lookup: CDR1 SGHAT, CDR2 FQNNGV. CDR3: CASSGRGNEQYF. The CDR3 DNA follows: TGTGCCAGCAGCGGGAGGGGCAACGAGCAGTACTTC.

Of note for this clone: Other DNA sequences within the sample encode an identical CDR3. The CDR3 nucleotides read TGCGCCAGCAGCTTGGAAGGGGATTATGGCTACACCTTC. It translates to CASSLEGDYGYTF. The chain carries TRBV5-1 and TRBJ1-2; D might be TRBD1 (5 bases). The CDR3 sequence is 13 residues long. CDR1 is SGHRS and CDR2 is YFSETQ in the germline V gene. V dropped 0 bases and J dropped 5 bases, with 8 bases sitting between them.

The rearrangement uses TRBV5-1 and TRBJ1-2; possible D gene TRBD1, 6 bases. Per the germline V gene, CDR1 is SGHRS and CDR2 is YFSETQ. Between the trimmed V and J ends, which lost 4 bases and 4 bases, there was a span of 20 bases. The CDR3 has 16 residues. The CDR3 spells CASSVDAGDPGYGYTF. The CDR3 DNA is TGCGCCAGCAGCGTTGATGCAGGGGACCCCGGCTATGGCTACACCTTC.